The clone carrying this TCR beta chain was counted ten times or more. Its antigen is not known. This sample stems from a study of CD8 T cells in ankylosing spondylitis. TCRdb analysed the 5' RACE reads with MiXCR anew, one entry per CDR3 protein. The top ten clones hold about 14% of a sample with a few hundred thousand distinct CDR3 sequences, roughly 8% of them seen once. Study-wide points: Typical of ankylosing spondylitis blood, it appeared, was a TCR beta motif of under 10 highly homologous variants.

CDR1 is DFQATT and CDR2 is SNEGSKA in the germline V gene (reference sequence). The CDR3 extends over 12 amino acids. Trimming removed 7 bases at V and 2 bases at J, with 9 bases between. The chain has TRBV20-1 and TRBJ1-5; D might be TRBD1 (5 bases). The clonotype originates from a male donor with ankylosing spondylitis. Material for sequencing was blood, either unsorted or a sorted T cell fraction (not recorded which). The CDR3 DNA reads TGCAGTGGAGGGGTTGGCAATCAGCCCCAGCATTTT. Protein sequence: CSGGVGNQPQHF.